The 2 T cell receptor beta chains below were found in one sample sequenced in a study of tumor-infiltrating lymphocytes in oesophageal squamous cell carcinoma. TCRdb ran MiXCR on the PCR reads and lists one entry per CDR3 protein. The sample contains roughly 21,000 distinct CDR3 sequences, 36% of which appear only once. The material sequenced was esophageal tumor tissue. Every receptor here comes from a male donor with esophageal squamous cell carcinoma.

About this clonotype: With a much larger clone just one base away, this may be a read error. The chain has TRBV5-1 and TRBJ2-1; 7 bases match TRBD2. Germline V gene lookup returns CDR1 SGHRS and CDR2 YFSETQ. The CDR3 runs to 17 residues. With V trimmed by 2 bases and J by 10 bases, 18 bases remained unmatched. CDR3 coding DNA: TGCGCCAGCAGCTTCAATACCCCTAGCGGCACCACCTACGAGCAGTTCTTC. Translating it yields CASSFNTPSGTTYEQFF.

This rearrangement joins TRBV7-6 to TRBJ2-1; D possibly corresponds to TRBD1 (6 bases). Germline CDR1 and CDR2: SGHVS and FNYEAQ. V was clipped by 3 bases and J by 5 bases, with 8 bases between them. The CDR3 is made up of 13 amino acids. DNA of the CDR3: TGTGCCAGCAGCTTGGGACATAACAATGAGCAGTTCTTC. This encodes CASSLGHNNEQFF. The variable domain in full, with the rest retrieved from reference TRBV7-6 and TRBJ2-1, is GAGVSQSPRYKVTKRGQDVALRCDPISGHVSLYWYRQALGQGPEFLTYFNYEAQQDKSGLPNDRFSAERPEGSISTLTIQRTEQRDSAMYRCASSLGHNNEQFFGPGTRLTVL.